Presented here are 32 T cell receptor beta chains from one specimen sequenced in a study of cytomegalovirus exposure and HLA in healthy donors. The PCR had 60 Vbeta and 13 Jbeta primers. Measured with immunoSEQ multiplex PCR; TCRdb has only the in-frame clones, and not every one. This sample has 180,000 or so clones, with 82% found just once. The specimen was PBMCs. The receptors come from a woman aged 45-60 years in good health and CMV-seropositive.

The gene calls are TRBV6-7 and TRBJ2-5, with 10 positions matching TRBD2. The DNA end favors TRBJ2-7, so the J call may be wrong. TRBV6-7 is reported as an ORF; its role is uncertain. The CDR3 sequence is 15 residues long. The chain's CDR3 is CASSVGLAEIYEQYF. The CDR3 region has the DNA TGTGCCAGCAGTGTTGGACTAGCGGAGATCTACGAGCAGTACTTC.

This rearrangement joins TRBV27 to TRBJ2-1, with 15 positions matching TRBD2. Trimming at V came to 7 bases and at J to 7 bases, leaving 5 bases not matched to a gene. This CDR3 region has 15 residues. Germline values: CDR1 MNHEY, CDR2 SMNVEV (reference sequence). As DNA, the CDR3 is TGTGCCAGCACCTCCGGGACTAGCGGGAGGAATGAGCAGTTCTTC. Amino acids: CASTSGTSGRNEQFF.

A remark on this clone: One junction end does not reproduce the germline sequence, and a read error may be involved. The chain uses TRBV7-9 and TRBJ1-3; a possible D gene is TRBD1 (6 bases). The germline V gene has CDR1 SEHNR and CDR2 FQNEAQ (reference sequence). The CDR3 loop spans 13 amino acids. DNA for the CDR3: TGTTCCAGCGGTACAGGGTCAGGAAACACCATATATTTT. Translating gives CSSGTGSGNTIYF.

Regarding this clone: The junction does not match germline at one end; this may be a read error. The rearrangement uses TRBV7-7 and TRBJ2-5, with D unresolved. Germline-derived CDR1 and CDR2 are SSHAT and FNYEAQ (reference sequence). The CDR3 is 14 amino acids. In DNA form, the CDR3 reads TGTGCTAGCAGCTTAGACCAGGCCCAAGAGACCCAGTACTTC. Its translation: CASSLDQAQETQYF. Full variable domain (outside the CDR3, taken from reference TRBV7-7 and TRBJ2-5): GAGVSQSPRYKVTKRGQDVTLRCDPISSHATLYWYQQALGQGPEFLTYFNYEAQPDKSGLPSDRFSAERPEGSISTLTIQRTEQRDSAMYRCASSLDQAQETQYFGPGTRLLVL.

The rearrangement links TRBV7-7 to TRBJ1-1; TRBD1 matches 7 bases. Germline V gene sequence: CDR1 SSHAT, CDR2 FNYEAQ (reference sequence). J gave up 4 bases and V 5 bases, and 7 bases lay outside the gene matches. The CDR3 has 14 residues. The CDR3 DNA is TGTGCCAGCAGCCCCACAGGGGAAATCACTGAAGCTTTCTTT. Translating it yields CASSPTGEITEAFF.

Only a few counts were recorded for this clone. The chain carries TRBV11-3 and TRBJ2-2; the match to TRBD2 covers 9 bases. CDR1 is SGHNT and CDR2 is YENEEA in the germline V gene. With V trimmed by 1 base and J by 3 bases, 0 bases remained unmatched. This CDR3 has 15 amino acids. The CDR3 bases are TGTGCCAGCAGCTTAGGGACTAGCGACACCGGGGAGCTGTTTTTT. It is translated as CASSLGTSDTGELFF.

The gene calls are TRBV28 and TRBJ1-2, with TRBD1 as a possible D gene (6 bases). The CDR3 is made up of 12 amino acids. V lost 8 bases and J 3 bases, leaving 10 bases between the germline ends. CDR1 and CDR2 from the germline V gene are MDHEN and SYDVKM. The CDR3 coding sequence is TGTGCCAGCGAAGGGGGAGACTATGGCTACACCTTC. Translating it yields CASEGGDYGYTF.

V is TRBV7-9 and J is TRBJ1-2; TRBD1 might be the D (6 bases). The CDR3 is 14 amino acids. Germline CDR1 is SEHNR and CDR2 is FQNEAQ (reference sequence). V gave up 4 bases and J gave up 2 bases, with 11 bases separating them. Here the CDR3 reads CASSSWTVNYGYTF. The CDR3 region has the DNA TGTGCCAGCAGCTCCTGGACAGTCAACTATGGCTACACCTTC.

Written as DNA, the CDR3 is TGTGCCAGCAGTGAAATTGGGGACAGGGAATACGAGCAGTACTTC. Its protein product is CASSEIGDREYEQYF. The chain uses TRBV6-1 and TRBJ2-7; 9 nucleotides match TRBD1. In germline, CDR1 is MNHNS, CDR2 SASEGT. CDR3 length equals 15 residues. Trimming at V came to 2 bases and at J to 4 bases, leaving 6 bases not matched to a gene.

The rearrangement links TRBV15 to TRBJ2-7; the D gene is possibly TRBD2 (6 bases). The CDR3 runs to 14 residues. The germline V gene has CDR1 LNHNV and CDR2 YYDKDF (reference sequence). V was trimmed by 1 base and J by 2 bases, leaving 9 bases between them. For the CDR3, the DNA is TGTGCCACCAGCAGAGGTAGCGGACCCTACGAGCAGTACTTC. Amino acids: CATSRGSGPYEQYF.

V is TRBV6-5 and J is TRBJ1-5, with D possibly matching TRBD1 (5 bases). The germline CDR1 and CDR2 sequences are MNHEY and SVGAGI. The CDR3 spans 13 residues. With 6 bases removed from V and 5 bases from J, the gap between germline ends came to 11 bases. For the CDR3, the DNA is TGTGCCAGCAGAAGCGGGACGGATCAGCCCCAGCATTTT. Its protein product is CASRSGTDQPQHF.

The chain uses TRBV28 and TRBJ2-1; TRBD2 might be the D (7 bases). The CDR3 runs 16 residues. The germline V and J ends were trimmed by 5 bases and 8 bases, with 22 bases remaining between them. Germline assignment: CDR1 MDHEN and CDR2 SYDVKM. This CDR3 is CASSGRWGGQGDEQFF. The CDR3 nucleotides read TGTGCCAGCAGTGGCCGGTGGGGGGGGCAGGGAGATGAGCAGTTCTTC.

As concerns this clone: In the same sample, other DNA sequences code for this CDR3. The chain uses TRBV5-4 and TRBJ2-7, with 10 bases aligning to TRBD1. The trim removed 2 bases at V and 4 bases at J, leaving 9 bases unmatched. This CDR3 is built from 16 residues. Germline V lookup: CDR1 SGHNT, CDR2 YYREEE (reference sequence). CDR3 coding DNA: TGTGCCAGCAGCTTTTCCTTGGACAGGGGGAGATACGAGCAGTACTTC. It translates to CASSFSLDRGRYEQYF.

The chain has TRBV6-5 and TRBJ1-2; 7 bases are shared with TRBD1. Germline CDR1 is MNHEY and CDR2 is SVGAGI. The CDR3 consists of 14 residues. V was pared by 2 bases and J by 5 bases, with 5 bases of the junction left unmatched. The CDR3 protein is CASSYQAGGYGYTF. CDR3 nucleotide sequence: TGTGCCAGCAGTTACCAGGCAGGGGGATATGGCTACACCTTC.

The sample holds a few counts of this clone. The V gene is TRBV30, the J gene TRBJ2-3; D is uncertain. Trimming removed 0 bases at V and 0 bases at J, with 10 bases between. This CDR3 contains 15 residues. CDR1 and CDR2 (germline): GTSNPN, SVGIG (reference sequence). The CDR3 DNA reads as TGTGCCTGGAGTGTATCTACGGTTAGCACAGATACGCAGTATTTT. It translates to CAWSVSTVSTDTQYF.

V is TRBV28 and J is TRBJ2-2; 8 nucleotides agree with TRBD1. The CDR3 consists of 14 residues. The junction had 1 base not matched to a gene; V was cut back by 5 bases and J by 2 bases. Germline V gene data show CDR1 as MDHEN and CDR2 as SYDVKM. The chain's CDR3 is CASSGQGNTGELFF. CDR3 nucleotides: TGTGCCAGCAGTGGACAGGGAAACACCGGGGAGCTGTTTTTT. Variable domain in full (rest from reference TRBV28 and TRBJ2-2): DVKVTQSSRYLVKRTGEKVFLECVQDMDHENMFWYRQDPGLGLRLIYFSYDVKMKEKGDIPEGYSVSREKKERFSLILESASTNQTSMYLCASSGQGNTGELFFGEGSRLTVL.

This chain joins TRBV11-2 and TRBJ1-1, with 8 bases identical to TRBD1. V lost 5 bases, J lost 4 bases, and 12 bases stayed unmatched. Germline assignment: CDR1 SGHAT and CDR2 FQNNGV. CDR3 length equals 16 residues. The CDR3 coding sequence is TGTGCCAGCAGCCCAGAGGACAGGGATTCGGGCACTGAAGCTTTCTTT. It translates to CASSPEDRDSGTEAFF. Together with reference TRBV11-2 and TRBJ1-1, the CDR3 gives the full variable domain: EAGVAQSPRYKIIEKRQSVAFWCNPISGHATLYWYQQILGQGPKLLIQFQNNGVVDDSQLPKDRFSAERLKGVDSTLKIQPAKLEDSAVYLCASSPEDRDSGTEAFFGQGTRLTVV.

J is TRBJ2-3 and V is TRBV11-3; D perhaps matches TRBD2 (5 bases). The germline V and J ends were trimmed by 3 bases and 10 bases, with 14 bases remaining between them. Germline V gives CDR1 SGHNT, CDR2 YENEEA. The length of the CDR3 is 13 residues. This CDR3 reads CASSLYPSSAQYF. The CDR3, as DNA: TGTGCCAGCAGCTTGTATCCTAGCTCCGCGCAGTATTTT.

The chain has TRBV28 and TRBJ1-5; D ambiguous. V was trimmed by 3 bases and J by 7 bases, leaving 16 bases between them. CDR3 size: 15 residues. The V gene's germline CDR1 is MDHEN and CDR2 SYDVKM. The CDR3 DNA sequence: TGTGCCAGCAGTTTTCGACTCGGCGGAAAGCAGCCCCAGCATTTT. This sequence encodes CASSFRLGGKQPQHF. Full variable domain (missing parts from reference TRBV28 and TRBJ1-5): DVKVTQSSRYLVKRTGEKVFLECVQDMDHENMFWYRQDPGLGLRLIYFSYDVKMKEKGDIPEGYSVSREKKERFSLILESASTNQTSMYLCASSFRLGGKQPQHFGDGTRLSIL.

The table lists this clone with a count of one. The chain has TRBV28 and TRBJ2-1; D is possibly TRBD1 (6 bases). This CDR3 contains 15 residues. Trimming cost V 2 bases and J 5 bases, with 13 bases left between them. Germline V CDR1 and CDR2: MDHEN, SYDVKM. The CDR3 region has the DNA TGTGCCAGCAGTTTACGGGACACCCTAAACAATGAGCAGTTCTTC. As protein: CASSLRDTLNNEQFF.

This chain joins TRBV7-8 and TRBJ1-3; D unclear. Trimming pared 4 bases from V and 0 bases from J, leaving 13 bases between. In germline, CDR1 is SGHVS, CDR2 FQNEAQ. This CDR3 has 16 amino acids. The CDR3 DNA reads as TGTGCCAGCAGCTCCAACTCCCGTATCTCTGGAAACACCATATATTTT. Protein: CASSSNSRISGNTIYF.

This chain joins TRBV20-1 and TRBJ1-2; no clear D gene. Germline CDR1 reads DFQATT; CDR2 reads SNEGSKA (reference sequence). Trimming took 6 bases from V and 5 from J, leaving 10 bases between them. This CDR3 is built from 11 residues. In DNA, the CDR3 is TGCAGTGCCCTCTCGGGGTATGGCTACACCTTC. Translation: CSALSGYGYTF.

CDR3 in amino acids: CASSRQGSRTEAFF. The CDR3 DNA follows: TGTGCCAGCAGTCGACAGGGGTCGCGGACTGAAGCTTTCTTT. The J gene is TRBJ1-1, the V gene TRBV28, with 8 nucleotides matching TRBD1. This CDR3 contains 14 residues. J lost 5 bases, V lost 5 bases, and 7 bases had no gene match. Germline-derived CDR1 and CDR2 are MDHEN and SYDVKM.

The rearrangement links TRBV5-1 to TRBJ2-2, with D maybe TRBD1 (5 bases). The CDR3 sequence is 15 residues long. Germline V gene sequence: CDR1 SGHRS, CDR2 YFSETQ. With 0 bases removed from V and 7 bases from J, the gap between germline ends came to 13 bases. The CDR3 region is CASSLDPGRSGELFF. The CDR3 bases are TGCGCCAGCAGCTTGGACCCAGGGCGGAGCGGGGAGCTGTTTTTT.

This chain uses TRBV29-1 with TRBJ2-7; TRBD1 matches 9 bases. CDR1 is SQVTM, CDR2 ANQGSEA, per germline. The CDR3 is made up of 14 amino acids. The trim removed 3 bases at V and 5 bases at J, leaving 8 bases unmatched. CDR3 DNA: TGCAGCGTTGAGGGGGGACAGGGAGGCCACGAGCAGTACTTC. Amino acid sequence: CSVEGGQGGHEQYF.

The CDR3 loop is CASSQDRGPSEQFF. The CDR3 nucleotides are TGCGCCAGCAGCCAAGACAGGGGGCCGAGTGAGCAGTTCTTC. The chain recombines TRBV4-1 with TRBJ2-1; TRBD1 matches at 8 bases. V trimming: 0 bases; J trimming: 9 bases; junction bases outside the gene matches: 4. Germline V CDR1 and CDR2: MGHRA, YSYEKL. CDR3 length: 14 amino acids.

CDR3 residues: CASSVDRGEQYF. In nucleotides, the CDR3 is TGCGCCAGCAGCGTGGACAGGGGCGAGCAGTACTTC. The chain uses TRBV5-1 and TRBJ2-7, with 9 bases identical to TRBD1. This CDR3 spans 12 amino acids. The junction had 2 bases not matched to a gene; V was cut back by 4 bases and J by 6 bases. The germline CDR1 and CDR2 sequences are SGHRS and YFSETQ.

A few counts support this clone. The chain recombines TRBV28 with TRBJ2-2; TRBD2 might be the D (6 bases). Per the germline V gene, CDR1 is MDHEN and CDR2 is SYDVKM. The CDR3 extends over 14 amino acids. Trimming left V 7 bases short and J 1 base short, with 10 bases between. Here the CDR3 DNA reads TGTGCCAGCACCCCCGGGGGGAACACCGGGGAGCTGTTTTTT. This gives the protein CASTPGGNTGELFF.

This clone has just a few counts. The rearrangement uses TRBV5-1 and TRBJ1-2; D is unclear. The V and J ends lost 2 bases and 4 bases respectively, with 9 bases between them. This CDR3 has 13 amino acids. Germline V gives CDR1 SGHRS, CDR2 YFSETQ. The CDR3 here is CASSFELFYGYTF. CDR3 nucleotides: TGCGCCAGCAGCTTCGAGCTATTCTATGGCTACACCTTC.

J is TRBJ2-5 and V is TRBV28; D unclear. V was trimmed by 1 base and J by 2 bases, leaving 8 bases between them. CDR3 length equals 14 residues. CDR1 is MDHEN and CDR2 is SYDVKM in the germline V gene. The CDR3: CASSLYRLQETQYF. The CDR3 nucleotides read TGTGCCAGCAGTTTATACCGTCTACAAGAGACCCAGTACTTC. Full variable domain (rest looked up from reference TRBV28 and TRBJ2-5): DVKVTQSSRYLVKRTGEKVFLECVQDMDHENMFWYRQDPGLGLRLIYFSYDVKMKEKGDIPEGYSVSREKKERFSLILESASTNQTSMYLCASSLYRLQETQYFGPGTRLLVL.

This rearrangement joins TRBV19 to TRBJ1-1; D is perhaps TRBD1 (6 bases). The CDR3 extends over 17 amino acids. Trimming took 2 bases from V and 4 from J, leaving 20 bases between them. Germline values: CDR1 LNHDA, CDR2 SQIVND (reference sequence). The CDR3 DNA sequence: TGTGCCAGTAGTATACTCTACGGGGGGCGAGCTAGCACTGAAGCTTTCTTT. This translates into CASSILYGGRASTEAFF.

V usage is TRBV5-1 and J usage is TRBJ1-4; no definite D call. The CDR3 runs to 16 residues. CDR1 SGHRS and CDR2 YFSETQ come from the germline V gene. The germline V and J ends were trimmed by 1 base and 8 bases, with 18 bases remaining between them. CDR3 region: CASSLRTAGEGEKLFF. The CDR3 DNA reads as TGCGCCAGCAGCTTGCGGACCGCCGGGGAGGGAGAAAAACTGTTTTTT.